The clone carrying this T cell receptor beta chain has more than one count but fewer than ten. Its antigen is as yet unknown. The sample is drawn from a study of identical twins. MiXCR, applied by TCRdb to the 5' RACE reads, yields one record per CDR3 protein. The data show around 650,000 distinct CDR3 sequences, 7.1% seen once. CDR1 and CDR2 from the germline V gene are MDHEN and SYDVKM. V was cut by 6 bases and J by 0 bases, with 19 bases left in between. The CDR3 runs to 17 residues. Regarding the study as a whole: Twins' surplus sharing was weaker for beta out-of-frame sequences. Out-of-frame alpha sequences shared between twins exhibited an excess of low generation probability.

This sample was also put to use in a study of yellow fever vaccine responses in identical twins. That paper notes: The authors reported partly convergent, partly personalized vaccine responses in identical twins.

This TCR derives from a woman aged 18 to 35 in good health. This sequence joins TRBV28 and TRBJ2-3, with D maybe TRBD1 (6 bases). Sequencing was carried out using PBMCs. The CDR3 nucleotides read TGTGCCAGCAGCAGAGAAGCCCGGGACACAAGCACAGATACGCAGTATTTT. Protein product: CASSREARDTSTDTQYF. Using reference TRBV28 and TRBJ2-3 for the parts outside the CDR3, the full variable domain is DVKVTQSSRYLVKRTGEKVFLECVQDMDHENMFWYRQDPGLGLRLIYFSYDVKMKEKGDIPEGYSVSREKKERFSLILESASTNQTSMYLCASSREARDTSTDTQYFGPGTRLTVL.